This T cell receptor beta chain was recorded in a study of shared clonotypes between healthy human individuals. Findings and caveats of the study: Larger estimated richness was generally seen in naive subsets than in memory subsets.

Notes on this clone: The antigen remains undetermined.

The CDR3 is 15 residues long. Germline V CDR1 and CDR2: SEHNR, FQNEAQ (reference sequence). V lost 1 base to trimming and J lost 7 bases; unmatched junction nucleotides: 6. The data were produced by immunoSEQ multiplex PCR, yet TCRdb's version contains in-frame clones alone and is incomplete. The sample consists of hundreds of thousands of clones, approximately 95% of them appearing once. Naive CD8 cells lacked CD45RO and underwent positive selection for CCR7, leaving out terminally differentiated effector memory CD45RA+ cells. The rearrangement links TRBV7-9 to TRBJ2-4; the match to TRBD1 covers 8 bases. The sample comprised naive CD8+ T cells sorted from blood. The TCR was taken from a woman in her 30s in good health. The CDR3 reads CASSLVTQGANIQYF. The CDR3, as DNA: TGTGCCAGCAGCTTAGTAACGCAGGGGGCGAACATTCAGTACTTC.